The 24 T cell receptor beta chains presented below share a single source sample, sequenced in a study of PD-1 blockade in classical Hodgkin lymphoma. Each patient experienced a relapse that followed autologous stem cell transplantation, and brentuximab vedotin exposure varied. Profiled with immunoSEQ multiplex PCR; TCRdb holds only in-frame clones, not every one. The sample includes roughly 42,000 clones, about 74% of them seen just once. The sequenced sample was peripheral blood mononuclear cells (PBMCs), obtained at baseline. The receptors here all came from a human donor with classical Hodgkin lymphoma.

The chain couples TRBV5-5 to TRBJ1-5; D not resolved. Germline V gives CDR1 SGHKS, CDR2 YYEKEE (reference sequence). This CDR3 spans 15 amino acids. V was clipped by 3 bases and J by 0 bases, with 10 bases between them. The CDR3 nucleotides read TGTGCCAGCAGCTCCCAGGTGGGTAGCAATCAGCCCCAGCATTTT. Residues: CASSSQVGSNQPQHF.

This clone occurred once. The genes are TRBV28 and TRBJ1-6, with unresolved D. CDR1 and CDR2 (germline): MDHEN, SYDVKM. This CDR3 spans 15 amino acids. The ends were cut back, 4 bases at V and 9 bases at J, with 16 bases in the middle. The CDR3 DNA sequence: TGTGCCAGCAGTTCCCGGGCGACTCGTACTTCACCCCTCCACTTT. This sequence encodes CASSSRATRTSPLHF.

This chain uses TRBV9 with TRBJ2-5, with D possibly TRBD2 on 5 matching bases. V was shortened by 1 base and J by 4 bases, with 8 bases between the two germline ends. Germline assignment: CDR1 SGDLS and CDR2 YYNGEE. This CDR3 is built from 13 residues. Here the CDR3 reads CASSVSLAETQYF. The DNA for the CDR3 is TGTGCCAGCAGCGTATCCCTAGCAGAGACCCAGTACTTC.

This clone was detected only a few times. The V gene is TRBV10-3, the J gene TRBJ2-2; D unresolved. The germline V gene has CDR1 ENHRY and CDR2 SYGVKD. Trimming cost V 10 bases and J 0 bases, with 12 bases left between them. The CDR3 length is 14 residues. The CDR3 coding sequence is TGTGCCACCTACAGAGACGCGAACACCGGGGAGCTGTTTTTT. As protein: CATYRDANTGELFF.

This chain joins TRBV5-1 and TRBJ1-2; D might be TRBD1 (6 bases). Between the trimmed V and J ends, which lost 3 bases and 5 bases, there was a span of 20 bases. The CDR3 is 16 amino acids. Germline values: CDR1 SGHRS, CDR2 YFSETQ. CDR3 loop: CASSSRAGEEVYGYTF. As DNA, the CDR3 is TGCGCCAGCAGCTCCCGTGCAGGGGAAGAAGTATATGGCTACACCTTC.

The chain couples TRBV18 to TRBJ1-2; no clear D gene. The CDR3 covers 12 residues. Germline V gene lookup returns CDR1 KGHSH and CDR2 LQKENI. V dropped 6 bases and J dropped 2 bases, with 7 bases sitting between them. Written as DNA, the CDR3 is TGTGCCAGCTCTTCTGGGAACTATGGCTACACCTTC. Amino acids: CASSSGNYGYTF.

V is TRBV7-9 and J is TRBJ2-7; 10 bases align to TRBD1. CDR1 is SEHNR, CDR2 FQNEAQ, per germline (reference sequence). V was pared by 4 bases and J by 7 bases, with 7 bases of the junction left unmatched. The CDR3 totals 14 residues. CDR3 coding DNA: TGTGCCAGCAGCTGGGGACAGGGGTCGGGAGAGCAGTACTTC. It encodes CASSWGQGSGEQYF.

V and J are TRBV19 and TRBJ2-5, with 10 bases identical to TRBD1. This CDR3 is 13 amino acids long. The germline V gene encodes CDR1 LNHDA and CDR2 SQIVND (reference sequence). Trimming took 9 bases from V and 5 from J; bases not matched to a gene: 6. CDR3 protein: CASRQGAGETQYF. The DNA of the CDR3 is TGTGCCAGCAGACAGGGGGCCGGGGAGACCCAGTACTTC.

V gene TRBV19 combines with J gene TRBJ1-5; 9 bases map to TRBD1. The V segment lost 3 bases and the J segment 6 bases; nucleotides outside the gene matches: 9. CDR3 length equals 16 residues. Germline assignment: CDR1 LNHDA and CDR2 SQIVND (reference sequence). The CDR3 DNA is TGTGCCAGTAGTATGCTGCAGGGACAGGGAGGTCAGCCCCAGCATTTT. Amino acids: CASSMLQGQGGQPQHF.

The genes are TRBV19 and TRBJ1-1, with D perhaps TRBD1 (6 bases). The CDR3 loop spans 15 amino acids. Germline CDR1 and CDR2: LNHDA and SQIVND (reference sequence). Deletions cut 4 bases from V and 5 bases from J, with 17 bases between. CDR3: CASSTHPRGKTEAFF. The CDR3 nucleotides are TGTGCCAGTAGTACTCACCCGAGGGGGAAGACTGAAGCTTTCTTT.

The V gene is TRBV7-9, the J gene TRBJ1-2; the D is unclear. Trimming took 1 base from V and 7 from J, leaving 13 bases between them. This CDR3 is 14 amino acids long. Germline lookup yields CDR1 SEHNR and CDR2 FQNEAQ (reference sequence). This CDR3 reads CASSLGQPSGGYTF. The CDR3 bases are TGTGCCAGCAGCTTAGGTCAGCCCTCGGGTGGCTACACCTTC.

The chain carries TRBV29-1 and TRBJ2-1, with TRBD2 as a possible D gene (5 bases). In germline, CDR1 is SQVTM, CDR2 ANQGSEA. This CDR3 contains 12 residues. V lost 1 base and J lost 8, with 9 bases in between. The DNA for the CDR3 is TGCAGCGTTGAAGGAGGGATCGATGAGCAGTTCTTC. Translation gives CSVEGGIDEQFF.

The chain links TRBV5-4 to TRBJ2-1; 10 bases fit TRBD2. Looked up from germline, CDR1 is SGHNT and CDR2 is YYREEE (reference sequence). V was pared by 0 bases and J by 7 bases, with 4 bases of the junction left unmatched. CDR3 length equals 15 residues. DNA for the CDR3: TGTGCCAGCAGCTTGGTAGCGGGAGGCATGAATGAGCAGTTCTTC. Translating it yields CASSLVAGGMNEQFF.

The chain uses TRBV30 and TRBJ2-7, with 10 bases aligning to TRBD2. Germline CDR1 is GTSNPN and CDR2 is SVGIG (reference sequence). V shed 4 bases, J shed 7 bases, and the junction held 10 bases outside the gene matches. The CDR3 covers 14 residues. The CDR3 DNA follows: TGTGCCTGGAACCCACTAGCGGGAAGGAGGGAGCAGTACTTC. Protein sequence: CAWNPLAGRREQYF.

This chain uses TRBV18 with TRBJ2-6; unclear D gene. V was clipped by 6 bases and J by 1 base, with 13 bases between them. The germline V gene has CDR1 KGHSH and CDR2 LQKENI. This CDR3 is 16 amino acids long. CDR3 in amino acids: CASSPFFPSGANVLTF. CDR3 nucleotides: TGTGCCAGCTCCCCTTTCTTCCCTTCTGGGGCCAACGTCCTGACTTTC.

This sequence joins TRBV10-3 and TRBJ2-3; 10 bases align to TRBD1. In germline, CDR1 is ENHRY, CDR2 SYGVKD. Germline trimming cut 4 bases from V and 6 bases from J; bases unmatched to any gene: 7. The CDR3 has 15 residues. CDR3 region: CAISGGTGAWDTQYF. DNA of the CDR3: TGTGCCATCAGTGGTGGGACAGGGGCCTGGGATACGCAGTATTTT.

This chain joins TRBV6-6 and TRBJ1-5; D remains unclear. Trimming stripped 5 bases from V and 0 bases from J, with 11 bases between. The germline gives CDR1 MNHNY, CDR2 SVGAGI (reference sequence). This CDR3 is 15 amino acids long. DNA of the CDR3: TGTGCCAGCAGTGCAACAGCTTATAGCAATCAGCCCCAGCATTTT. Translated: CASSATAYSNQPQHF.

The rearrangement uses TRBV27 and TRBJ2-7; 8 bases match TRBD2. J was trimmed by 1 base and V by 7 bases; bases with no gene match: 3. This CDR3 is 13 amino acids long. Germline V gives CDR1 MNHEY, CDR2 SMNVEV (reference sequence). For the CDR3, the DNA is TGTGCCAGCACCCGGGGGGGGTCCTACGAGCAGTACTTC. Encoded protein: CASTRGGSYEQYF.

V is TRBV6-5 and J is TRBJ1-5, with TRBD1 matching over 8 bases. Losses at the gene ends were 7 bases for V and 1 base for J; bases not matched to a gene: 6. Looked up from germline, CDR1 is MNHEY and CDR2 is SVGAGI. The CDR3 is made up of 15 amino acids. The CDR3 DNA reads TGTGCCAGCATCCACAGGGGGACGAGCAATCAGCCCCAGCATTTT. This encodes CASIHRGTSNQPQHF.

J is TRBJ2-5 and V is TRBV7-3; the D is unclear. CDR1 SGHTA and CDR2 FQGTGA come from the germline V gene. V shed 3 bases and J shed 1 base, with 12 bases lying between them. CDR3 length equals 15 residues. This CDR3 is CASSFNSGGQETQYF. For the CDR3, the DNA is TGTGCCAGCAGCTTTAACTCGGGTGGCCAAGAGACCCAGTACTTC.

The rearrangement joins TRBV28 to TRBJ2-1; 7 bases map to TRBD2. CDR3 size: 16 residues. The ends lost 7 bases at V and 5 bases at J; junction bases unmatched: 14. Germline V gene sequence: CDR1 MDHEN, CDR2 SYDVKM. As DNA, the CDR3 is TGTGCCAGCACGGGGATCCGGGACTATTCCCACAATGAGCAGTTCTTC. Protein product: CASTGIRDYSHNEQFF.

This CDR3 is CASSDGAGSNQPQHF. The CDR3 coding sequence is TGTGCCAGCAGTGACGGGGCGGGGAGCAATCAGCCCCAGCATTTT. The chain couples TRBV6-1 to TRBJ1-5, with D possibly matching TRBD1 (5 bases). V dropped 3 bases and J dropped 1 base, with 10 bases sitting between them. The CDR3 has 15 residues. Germline CDR1 and CDR2: MNHNS and SASEGT.

The chain employs TRBV28 and TRBJ2-7; possible D gene TRBD2, 5 bases. The germline V gene has CDR1 MDHEN and CDR2 SYDVKM. The CDR3 is made up of 12 amino acids. V was clipped by 6 bases and J by 4 bases, with 10 bases between them. The CDR3 loop is CASRLEGYEQYF. CDR3 DNA sequence: TGTGCCAGCAGGCTCGAGGGATACGAGCAGTACTTC.

The V and J genes are TRBV29-1 and TRBJ1-5; 11 bases are shared with TRBD1. The CDR3 has 13 residues. Trimming removed 6 bases from V and 6 bases from J; junction bases left unmatched: 4. The germline gives CDR1 SQVTM, CDR2 ANQGSEA. This CDR3 reads CSVGGTGGQPQHF. In DNA, the CDR3 is TGCAGCGTGGGAGGGACAGGGGGTCAGCCCCAGCATTTT.